These 19 T cell receptor beta chains came from one sample sequenced in a study of T cell responses to AZD1222 COVID-19 vaccine. Sequenced by immunoSEQ multiplex PCR; TCRdb stores in-frame clones only, minus some. The data contain about 100,000 clones, under 95% of them singletons. The sequencing used peripheral blood, collected on day 0 of AZD1222 vaccination. The receptors shown here come from an adult in good health.

This clone was recorded a few times. This chain connects TRBV21-1 to TRBJ2-7; no DNA check was done on the table's D call, TRBD1. TRBV21-1 is a pseudogene locus. The CDR3 consists of 14 residues. CDR3 residues: CASSSYRQGAEQYF. CDR3 in DNA: TGTGCCAGCAGCAGCTATCGACAGGGAGCCGAGCAGTACTTC.

This clone was found a few times. The gene calls are TRBV27 and TRBJ2-7; 9 positions agree with TRBD1. This CDR3 has 16 residues. V gave up 2 bases and J gave up 4 bases; unmatched junction bases: 9. Per germline, CDR1 MNHEY and CDR2 SMNVEV (reference sequence). The CDR3 region has the DNA TGTGCCAGCAGTTTAAAGGTCCCGGGACAGGGTTACGAGCAGTACTTC. Translation: CASSLKVPGQGYEQYF.

This sequence joins TRBV29-1 and TRBJ1-2, with D uncertain. The V gene lost 4 bases and the J gene lost 5 bases, with 8 bases spanning the gap. The CDR3 length is 11 residues. The germline gives CDR1 SQVTM, CDR2 ANQGSEA. Here the CDR3 reads CSVGLGYGYTF. CDR3 coding DNA: TGCAGCGTTGGCTTGGGTTATGGCTACACCTTC. Looking up the rest from reference TRBV29-1 and TRBJ1-2 gives the full variable domain: SAVISQKPSRDICQRGTSLTIQCQVDSQVTMMFWYRQQPGQSLTLIATANQGSEATYESGFVIDKFPISRPNLTFSTLTVSNMSPEDSSIYLCSVGLGYGYTFGSGTRLTVV.

J is TRBJ2-6 and V is TRBV19; possible D gene TRBD1, 6 bases. V gave up 0 bases and J gave up 1 base, with 19 bases separating them. CDR3 size: 20 residues. Germline V lookup: CDR1 LNHDA, CDR2 SQIVND (reference sequence). The CDR3 DNA reads TGTGCCAGTAGTATAGAGGGGGAAAGGGGGATTGGGTCTGGGGCCAACGTCCTGACTTTC. Its protein product is CASSIEGERGIGSGANVLTF.

As DNA, the CDR3 is TGTGCCTGGAGTGTACAGACAGGGGGCCTGCCCCAGCATTTT. Protein: CAWSVQTGGLPQHF. The V and J genes are TRBV30 and TRBJ1-5; TRBD1 matches at 10 bases. The CDR3 is 14 residues long. Trimming took 0 bases from V and 9 from J; bases not matched to a gene: 5. CDR1 is GTSNPN and CDR2 is SVGIG in the germline V gene (reference sequence).

J is TRBJ2-5 and V is TRBV24-1; TRBD2 matches 7 bases. The CDR3 sequence is 13 residues long. Germline CDR1 KGHDR, CDR2 SFDVKD. V was pared by 8 bases and J by 2 bases, with 4 bases of the junction left unmatched. DNA of the CDR3: TGTGCCACCATCGCGGGGGAGCAAGAGACCCAGTACTTC. Its protein product is CATIAGEQETQYF.

The chain couples TRBV2 to TRBJ2-3, with 7 bases matching TRBD2. J was trimmed by 1 base and V by 7 bases; bases with no gene match: 2. Germline V gene lookup returns CDR1 SNHLY and CDR2 FYNNEI. CDR3 length: 13 amino acids. Written as DNA, the CDR3 is TGTGCCAGCAAGGCGGGGGGCACAGATACGCAGTATTTT. This translates into CASKAGGTDTQYF.

The chain employs TRBV2 and TRBJ1-1, with TRBD1 matching 9 bases. With 6 bases clipped from V and 5 bases from J, the junction kept 13 bases outside the gene matches. The length of the CDR3 is 16 residues. Per germline, CDR1 SNHLY and CDR2 FYNNEI. For the CDR3, the DNA is TGTGCCAGCAGGCGAACCGGGACAGGGCGTAATACTGAAGCTTTCTTT. It translates to CASRRTGTGRNTEAFF.

This sequence joins TRBV12-3 or TRBV12-4 and TRBJ1-2, with D hard to call. CDR3 length: 13 amino acids. Trimming left V 1 base short and J 11 bases short, with 14 bases between. DNA of the CDR3: TGTGCCAGCAGTTTAGGTCAGGTCTCTTCGTACACCTTC. It encodes CASSLGQVSSYTF.

This chain connects TRBV6-5 to TRBJ1-4; D is unresolved. Germline loops: CDR1 MNHEY, CDR2 SVGAGI. The CDR3 length is 15 residues. Trimming pared 6 bases from V and 0 bases from J, leaving 11 bases between. For the CDR3, the DNA is TGTGCCAGCAGCTTGACCGGAGCAACTAATGAAAAACTGTTTTTT. Its translation: CASSLTGATNEKLFF.

J is TRBJ2-2 and V is TRBV10-3; 9 positions agree with TRBD2. Trimming cost V 6 bases and J 3 bases; bases outside gene matches: 5. Per the germline V gene, CDR1 is ENHRY and CDR2 is SYGVKD. The CDR3 spans 15 residues. In DNA form, the CDR3 reads TGTGCCATCAGCGCCGGGACTAGCTACACCGGGGAGCTGTTTTTT. This gives the protein CAISAGTSYTGELFF.

This clone was seen a few times. J is TRBJ2-7 and V is TRBV5-1, with D unresolved. Germline CDR1 is SGHRS and CDR2 is YFSETQ. The V end was cut by 3 bases, the J end by 4 bases, with 5 bases between. The CDR3 totals 11 residues. The CDR3 loop reads CASSSEYEQYF. The CDR3 DNA follows: TGCGCCAGCAGCTCGGAGTACGAGCAGTACTTC.

The chain employs TRBV6-5 and TRBJ1-2; D is perhaps TRBD1 (5 bases). This CDR3 contains 14 residues. In germline, CDR1 is MNHEY, CDR2 SVGAGI. V was pared by 4 bases and J by 3 bases, with 12 bases between. In nucleotides, the CDR3 is TGTGCCAGCAGTTTACGCAGGGAGGACTATGGCTACACCTTC. Protein product: CASSLRREDYGYTF.

The V gene is TRBV7-2, the J gene TRBJ1-5; 9 bases are a match to TRBD1. Trimming cost V 4 bases and J 7 bases; bases outside gene matches: 8. The germline V gene has CDR1 SGHTA and CDR2 FQGNSA. The CDR3 contains 15 residues. The CDR3 sequence: CASSSGTGQGQPQHF. The CDR3 nucleotides are TGTGCCAGCAGCTCCGGGACAGGGCAAGGACAGCCCCAGCATTTT.

This clone was counted a few times. The V call is TRBV2, the J call TRBJ2-7; no clear D. The CDR3 extends over 13 amino acids. Trimming pared 3 bases from V and 3 bases from J, leaving 9 bases between. Germline V CDR1 and CDR2: SNHLY, FYNNEI. The CDR3 loop reads CASSEDQLYEQYF. Written as DNA, the CDR3 is TGTGCCAGCAGTGAGGATCAGCTCTACGAGCAGTACTTC. The whole variable domain, remainder taken from reference TRBV2 and TRBJ2-7, is EPEVTQTPSHQVTQMGQEVILRCVPISNHLYFYWYRQILGQKVEFLVSFYNNEISEKSEIFDDQFSVERPDGSNFTLKIRSTKLEDSAMYFCASSEDQLYEQYFGPGTRLTVT.

This clone was seen just once. The CDR3 loop is CASSFPDIGYGYTF. Written as DNA, the CDR3 is TGCGCCAGCAGCTTCCCGGATATAGGCTATGGCTACACCTTC. The chain uses TRBV5-1 and TRBJ1-2; D not certain. CDR3 length equals 14 residues. Trimming removed 2 bases from V and 4 bases from J, with 12 bases in between. Germline V gene lookup returns CDR1 SGHRS and CDR2 YFSETQ.

CDR3 region: CASNAGGYSNQPQHF. CDR3 DNA sequence: TGTGCCAGTAACGCGGGGGGGTATAGCAATCAGCCCCAGCATTTT. The J gene is TRBJ1-5, the V gene TRBV19; perhaps TRBD1 as D (5 bases). CDR1 LNHDA and CDR2 SQIVND come from the germline V gene (reference sequence). Trimming cost V 7 bases and J 0 bases, with 13 bases left between them. The CDR3 has 15 amino acids.

V and J are TRBV4-1 and TRBJ1-1; D gene unclear. CDR3 length equals 14 residues. CDR1 and CDR2 (germline): MGHRA, YSYEKL. V was clipped by 0 bases and J by 5 bases, with 10 bases between them. The CDR3 spells CASSQDRWRTEAFF. CDR3 bases: TGCGCCAGCAGCCAAGACAGGTGGAGGACTGAAGCTTTCTTT.

The chain couples TRBV7-9 to TRBJ1-6; D ambiguous. The germline gives CDR1 SEHNR, CDR2 FQNEAQ (reference sequence). This CDR3 region has 15 residues. V was shortened by 0 bases and J by 8 bases, with 11 bases between the two germline ends. The CDR3 coding sequence is TGTGCCAGCAGCTTAGCTCTGGGCGGTGATTCACCCCTCCACTTT. Encoded protein: CASSLALGGDSPLHF.